One and the same sample provided the 13 T cell receptor beta chains below, sequenced in a study of blood T cell repertoires in COVID-19. The assay was immunoSEQ multiplex PCR, and TCRdb's table has in-frame clones only and misses some. Of roughly 200,000 clones listed, about 91% are singletons. Sequencing was done on a sample of PBMCs or T cells enriched from blood (not recorded which). The receptors were gathered from a woman aged 40 to 50 with acute COVID-19.

The chain couples TRBV29-1 to TRBJ1-2; D gene unclear. The CDR3 contains 15 residues. Between the trimmed V and J ends, which lost 6 bases and 4 bases, there was a span of 21 bases. Germline V lookup: CDR1 SQVTM, CDR2 ANQGSEA. Written as DNA, the CDR3 is TGCAGCGTCGTACCACGGTTAACAGAGACCTATGGCTACACCTTC. Protein sequence: CSVVPRLTETYGYTF.

The chain is built from TRBV6-5 and TRBJ1-1, with TRBD1 matching 7 bases. CDR1 and CDR2 (germline): MNHEY, SVGAGI. The V gene end was trimmed by 5 bases and the J gene end by 0 bases; junction bases not matched to a gene: 6. The CDR3 sequence is 15 residues long. The CDR3: CASSQRTGVNTEAFF. Written as DNA, the CDR3 is TGTGCCAGCAGTCAACGCACAGGGGTGAACACTGAAGCTTTCTTT.

The V call is TRBV5-4, the J call TRBJ1-1, with 7 bases fitting TRBD1. The CDR3 is made up of 15 amino acids. J was trimmed by 7 bases and V by 0 bases; bases with no gene match: 9. Germline CDR1 reads SGHNT; CDR2 reads YYREEE (reference sequence). In DNA form, the CDR3 reads TGTGCCAGCAGCTTGGCCGGAGGGGGCACAAGTGAAGCTTTCTTT. Translated, it gives CASSLAGGGTSEAFF.

The rearrangement uses TRBV4-2 and TRBJ1-4, with D perhaps TRBD1 (6 bases). Deletions cut 0 bases from V and 8 bases from J, with 19 bases between. The CDR3 is 17 residues long. Germline loops: CDR1 LGHNA, CDR2 YNFKEQ. The CDR3 DNA is TGTGCCAGCAGCCAAGATGGGGCAGGGGCGTATGAGGAAAAACTGTTTTTT. Its protein is CASSQDGAGAYEEKLFF.

The chain links TRBV9 to TRBJ2-7; the match to TRBD2 covers 8 bases. In germline, CDR1 is SGDLS, CDR2 YYNGEE. CDR3 length equals 15 residues. Trimming at V came to 3 bases and at J to 2 bases, leaving 7 bases not matched to a gene. The CDR3 DNA is TGTGCCAGCAGCGAGAAGCCGGGACTAGCCTACGAGCAGTACTTC. Translation: CASSEKPGLAYEQYF.

The genes are TRBV19 and TRBJ1-3, with 7 bases matching TRBD1. The V segment lost 3 bases and the J segment 0 bases; nucleotides outside the gene matches: 8. This CDR3 comprises 17 residues. CDR1 is LNHDA and CDR2 is SQIVND in the germline V gene (reference sequence). The CDR3 spells CASSIDRAQISGNTIYF. CDR3 DNA: TGTGCCAGTAGTATCGACAGGGCCCAGATCTCTGGAAACACCATATATTTT.

The table lists this clone with a count of one. V gene TRBV12-3 or TRBV12-4 combines with J gene TRBJ2-2, with D possibly TRBD2 on 5 matching bases. This CDR3 region has 13 residues. V was pared by 3 bases and J by 4 bases, with 6 bases between. The CDR3 DNA sequence: TGTGCCAGCAGTTTCGGACTCACCGGGGAGCTGTTTTTT. Encoded protein: CASSFGLTGELFF.

This clone has a single count. The rearrangement uses TRBV21-1 and TRBJ1-1; TRBD1 is taken as the D call from the table, unchecked against the DNA. TRBV21-1 is a known pseudogene. There are 15 residues in the CDR3. CDR3 sequence: CASSKPHRVETEAFF. CDR3 nucleotides: TGTGCCAGCAGCAAACCGCACAGGGTCGAGACTGAAGCTTTCTTT.

This clone was found once. The chain links TRBV6-5 to TRBJ1-6, with D uncertain. Per germline, CDR1 MNHEY and CDR2 SVGAGI. V gave up 7 bases and J gave up 7 bases, with 11 bases separating them. The length of the CDR3 is 13 residues. As DNA, the CDR3 is TGTGCCAGCAATCCAGGAAACAATTCACCCCTCCACTTT. This sequence encodes CASNPGNNSPLHF.

The sample holds a few counts of this clone. The V gene is TRBV18, the J gene TRBJ2-7; D is ambiguous. This CDR3 contains 16 residues. Trimming pared 0 bases from V and 0 bases from J, leaving 12 bases between. Germline values: CDR1 KGHSH, CDR2 LQKENI. The CDR3 DNA sequence: TGTGCCAGCTCACCACCGGTGGGCCAGAGCTCCTACGAGCAGTACTTC. Translation: CASSPPVGQSSYEQYF.

This chain connects TRBV2 to TRBJ2-7, with TRBD2 as a possible D gene (5 bases). This CDR3 is built from 13 residues. V was cut by 0 bases and J by 3 bases, with 6 bases left in between. Per germline, CDR1 SNHLY and CDR2 FYNNEI. CDR3 nucleotides: TGTGCCAGCAGTGAAGCTGAGGGCTACGAGCAGTACTTC. This translates into CASSEAEGYEQYF.

The gene calls are TRBV28 and TRBJ2-7, with 7 positions matching TRBD2. This CDR3 is 14 amino acids long. V lost 3 bases and J lost 1; bases outside the gene matches: 3. Germline-derived CDR1 and CDR2 are MDHEN and SYDVKM. The CDR3 region is CASSLISGSYEQYF. CDR3 nucleotide sequence: TGTGCCAGCAGTTTGATTAGCGGGTCCTACGAGCAGTACTTC.

J is TRBJ2-2 and V is TRBV3-1 (or the pseudogene TRBV3-2); D possibly corresponds to TRBD1 (6 bases). This CDR3 spans 16 amino acids. V lost 0 bases and J 4 bases, leaving 12 bases between the germline ends. Germline CDR1 and CDR2: LGHDT and YNNKEL (reference sequence). In DNA, the CDR3 is TGTGCCAGCAGCCAAGATAGGACAGTGACCACCGGGGAGCTGTTTTTT. Its translation: CASSQDRTVTTGELFF.